What follows are 5 T cell receptor beta chains derived from one specimen sequenced in a study of blood T cell repertoires in COVID-19. Sequencing used immunoSEQ multiplex PCR; TCRdb keeps in-frame clones, though not all of them. This table has approximately 250,000 clones, about 86% appearing once. Sequencing was performed on peripheral blood. Source of these receptors: a woman between 65 and 79 years old with COVID-19, enrolled during active disease.

The chain couples TRBV18 to TRBJ2-7, with 7 bases matching TRBD1. Losses at the gene ends were 6 bases for V and 2 bases for J; bases not matched to a gene: 7. Germline V gene lookup returns CDR1 KGHSH and CDR2 LQKENI. The CDR3 sequence is 14 residues long. CDR3 region: CASSTGTVAYEQYF. In DNA, the CDR3 is TGTGCCAGCTCCACCGGGACAGTCGCCTACGAGCAGTACTTC. Complete variable domain (other parts from reference TRBV18 and TRBJ2-7): NAGVMQNPRHLVRRRGQEARLRCSPMKGHSHVYWYRQLPEEGLKFMVYLQKENIIDESGMPKERFSAEFPKEGPSILRIQQVVRGDSAAYFCASSTGTVAYEQYFGPGTRLTVT.

The J gene is TRBJ2-1, the V gene TRBV2; tentatively, D is TRBD2 (7 bases). Between the trimmed V and J ends, which lost 4 bases and 5 bases, there was a span of 15 bases. The CDR3 spans 15 residues. CDR1 is SNHLY and CDR2 is FYNNEI in the germline V gene. The CDR3 sequence is CASSVGRGPNNEQFF. The CDR3 bases are TGTGCCAGCAGTGTTGGGCGGGGGCCTAACAATGAGCAGTTCTTC.

The chain carries TRBV28 and TRBJ1-6; the D gene is possibly TRBD1 (6 bases). Germline lookup yields CDR1 MDHEN and CDR2 SYDVKM. The CDR3 length is 14 residues. V was shortened by 11 bases and J by 1 base, with 12 bases between the two germline ends. The CDR3 loop is CAGKGESYNSPLHF. The CDR3 DNA reads TGTGCCGGAAAGGGGGAATCCTATAATTCACCCCTCCACTTT.

CDR3 in amino acids: CASINPPGQGVPSSYNSPLHF. CDR3 bases: TGTGCCAGCATTAATCCTCCGGGACAGGGAGTTCCGAGCTCCTATAATTCACCCCTCCACTTT. The chain is built from TRBV28 and TRBJ1-6; TRBD1 agrees at 9 bases. Germline CDR1 reads MDHEN; CDR2 reads SYDVKM. The CDR3 loop spans 21 amino acids. The ends lost 7 bases at V and 0 bases at J; junction bases unmatched: 19.

The CDR3 sequence: CASRPLAGTDTQYF. CDR3 nucleotide sequence: TGTGCCAGCAGACCACTAGCGGGCACAGATACGCAGTATTTT. The chain couples TRBV6-5 to TRBJ2-3; TRBD2 agrees at 8 bases. The CDR3 runs 14 residues. Germline V gene data show CDR1 as MNHEY and CDR2 as SVGAGI. With 6 bases clipped from V and 1 base from J, the junction kept 3 bases outside the gene matches.